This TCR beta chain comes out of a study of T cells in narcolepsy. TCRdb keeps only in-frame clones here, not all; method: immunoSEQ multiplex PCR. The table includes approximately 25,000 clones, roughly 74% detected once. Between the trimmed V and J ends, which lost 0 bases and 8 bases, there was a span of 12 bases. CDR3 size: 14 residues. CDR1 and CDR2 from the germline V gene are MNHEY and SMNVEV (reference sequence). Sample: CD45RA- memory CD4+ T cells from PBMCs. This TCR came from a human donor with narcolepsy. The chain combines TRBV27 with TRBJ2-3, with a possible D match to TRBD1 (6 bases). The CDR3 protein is CASSLSVSGATQYF. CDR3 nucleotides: TGTGCCAGCAGTTTATCAGTTTCAGGGGCTACGCAGTATTTT.